The present entry profiles one T cell receptor (beta chain) with its context. Its antigen is not known. The data are from a study of T cells after yellow fever vaccination. Findings and caveats of the study: The secondary T-cell response peaked on day 5, not day 15, but was weaker. Booster sampling recovered most clones from primary vaccination (96% CD4, approximately 90% CD8). The presence of abundant clonotypes contaminating from the bulk population was possible in FACS-sorted repertoires.

It was through 5'RACE template switching that TCR cDNA was made, with a universal primer site and UMIs added. One entry per CDR3 protein results from TCRdb running MiXCR on the 5' RACE reads. The sample records hundreds of thousands of distinct CDR3 sequences, 10% to 15% being singletons. The V end was cut by 6 bases, the J end by 4 bases, with 15 bases between. The germline V gene encodes CDR1 MNHNS and CDR2 SASEGT. The CDR3 loop spans 15 amino acids. Here the sequenced sample was PBMCs, taken on the day of the yellow fever booster vaccination. The V and J genes are TRBV6-1 and TRBJ2-2; D assignment may be TRBD1 or TRBD2 (6 bases each). This clonotype was obtained from a man aged 25 to 40 who received the YFV17D yellow fever vaccine. In nucleotides, the CDR3 is TGTGCCAGCAGATCGATACAGGGAGGCACCGGGGAGCTGTTTTTT. Encoded protein: CASRSIQGGTGELFF.